This entry is about one TCR beta chain. The CDR3 consists of 14 residues. Trimming removed 2 bases at V and 2 bases at J, with 7 bases between. CDR1 and CDR2 from the germline V gene are KGHSH and LQKENI. The data were obtained in a study of cytomegalovirus exposure and HLA in healthy donors. PCR was performed using 60 Vbeta and 13 Jbeta primers. Libraries were prepared by immunoSEQ multiplex PCR; TCRdb keeps only in-frame clonotypes and omits some of them. The sample lists around 200,000 clones; 65% to 90% were seen once. The sequenced sample consisted of PBMCs. The chain couples TRBV18 to TRBJ1-5; unclear D gene. The clonotype originates from a girl aged 5 to 17 in good health and CMV-seronegative. The CDR3 sequence: CASSPSGGNQPQHF. Written as DNA, the CDR3 is TGTGCCAGCTCACCATCGGGTGGCAATCAGCCCCAGCATTTT. Looking up the rest from reference TRBV18 and TRBJ1-5 gives the full variable domain: NAGVMQNPRHLVRRRGQEARLRCSPMKGHSHVYWYRQLPEEGLKFMVYLQKENIIDESGMPKERFSAEFPKEGPSILRIQQVVRGDSAAYFCASSPSGGNQPQHFGDGTRLSIL.